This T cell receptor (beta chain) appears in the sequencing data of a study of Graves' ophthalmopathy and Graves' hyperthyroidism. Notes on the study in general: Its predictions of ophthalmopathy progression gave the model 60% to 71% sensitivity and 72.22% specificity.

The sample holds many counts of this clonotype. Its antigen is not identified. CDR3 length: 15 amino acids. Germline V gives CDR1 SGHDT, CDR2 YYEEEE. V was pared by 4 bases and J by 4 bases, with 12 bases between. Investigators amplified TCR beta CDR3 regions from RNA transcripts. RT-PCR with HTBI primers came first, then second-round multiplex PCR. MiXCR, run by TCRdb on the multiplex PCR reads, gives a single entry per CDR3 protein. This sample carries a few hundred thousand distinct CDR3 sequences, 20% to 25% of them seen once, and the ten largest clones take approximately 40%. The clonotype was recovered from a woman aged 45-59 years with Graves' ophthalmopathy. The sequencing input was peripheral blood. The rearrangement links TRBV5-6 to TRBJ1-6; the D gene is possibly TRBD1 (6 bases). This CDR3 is CASSRSTGYNSPLHF. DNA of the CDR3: TGTGCCAGCAGCAGAAGTACAGGGTATAATTCACCCCTCCACTTT.